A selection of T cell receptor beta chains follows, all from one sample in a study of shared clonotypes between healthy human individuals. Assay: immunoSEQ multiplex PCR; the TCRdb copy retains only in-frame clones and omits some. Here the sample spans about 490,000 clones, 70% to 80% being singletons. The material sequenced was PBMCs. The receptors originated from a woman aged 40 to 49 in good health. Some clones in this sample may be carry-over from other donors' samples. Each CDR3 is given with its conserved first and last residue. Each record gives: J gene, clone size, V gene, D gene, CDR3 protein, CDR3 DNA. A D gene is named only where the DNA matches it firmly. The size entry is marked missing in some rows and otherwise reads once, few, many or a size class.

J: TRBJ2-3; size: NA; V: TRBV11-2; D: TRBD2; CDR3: CASSIGLAEDTQYF; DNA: TGTGCCAGCAGCATCGGACTAGCGGAAGATACGCAGTATTTT
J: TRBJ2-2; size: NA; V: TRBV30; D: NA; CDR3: CAWSEAGELFF; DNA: TGTGCCTGGAGTGAGGCCGGGGAGCTGTTTTTT
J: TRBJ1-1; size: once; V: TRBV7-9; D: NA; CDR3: CASSLVNSDTEAFF; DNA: TGTGCCAGCAGCTTAGTTAATAGTGACACTGAAGCTTTCTTT
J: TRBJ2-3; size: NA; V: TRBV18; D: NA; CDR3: CASSPLSGASTDTQYF; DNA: TGTGCCAGCTCACCGCTGTCGGGAGCTAGCACAGATACGCAGTATTTT
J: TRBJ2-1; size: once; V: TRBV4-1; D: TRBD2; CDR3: CASRPSSGRAYNEQFF; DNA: TGCGCCAGCAGACCCAGTAGCGGGAGGGCCTACAATGAGCAGTTCTTC
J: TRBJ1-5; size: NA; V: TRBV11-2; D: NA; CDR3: CASSLDVNQPQHF; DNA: TGTGCCAGCAGCTTAGACGTAAATCAGCCCCAGCATTTT
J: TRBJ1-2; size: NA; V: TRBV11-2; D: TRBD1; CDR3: CASSLDVGGDGYTF; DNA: TGTGCCAGCAGCTTAGATGTAGGGGGCGATGGCTACACCTTC
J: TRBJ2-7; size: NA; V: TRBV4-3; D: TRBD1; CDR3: CASSQERTGYEQYF; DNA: TGCGCCAGCAGCCAAGAGAGGACAGGGTACGAGCAGTACTTC
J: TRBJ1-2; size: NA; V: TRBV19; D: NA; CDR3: CASSIDRPSLHYGYTF; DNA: TGTGCCAGTAGTATAGATCGACCGTCCCTCCACTATGGCTACACCTTC
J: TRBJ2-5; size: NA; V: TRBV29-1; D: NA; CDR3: CSGGWQETQYF; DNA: TGCAGCGGGGGATGGCAGGAGACCCAGTACTTC
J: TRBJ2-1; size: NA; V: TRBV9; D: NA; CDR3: CASSASSYNEQFF; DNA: TGTGCCAGCAGCGCATCCTCCTACAATGAGCAGTTCTTC
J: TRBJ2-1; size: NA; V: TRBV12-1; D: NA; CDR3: CASSPERQGALDNEQFF; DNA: TGTGCCAGCAGCCCAGAGAGACAGGGGGCGCTTGACAATGAGCAGTTCTTC
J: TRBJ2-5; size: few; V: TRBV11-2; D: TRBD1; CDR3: CASSLTGGVETQYF; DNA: TGTGCCAGCAGCCTGACAGGGGGCGTGGAGACCCAGTACTTC
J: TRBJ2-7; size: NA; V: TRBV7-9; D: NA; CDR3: CASSTPSLIQQYF; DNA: TGTGCCAGCAGCACCCCCTCTTTGATACAGCAGTACTTC
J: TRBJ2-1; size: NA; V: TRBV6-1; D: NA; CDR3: CASSAPGLPLTLF; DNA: TGTGCCAGCAGCGCCCCGGGACTCCCCTTAACGCTCTTC
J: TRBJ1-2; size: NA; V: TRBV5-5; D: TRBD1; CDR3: CASSSASGQPYGYTF; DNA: TGTGCCAGCAGCTCAGCCTCGGGACAGCCCTATGGCTACACCTTC
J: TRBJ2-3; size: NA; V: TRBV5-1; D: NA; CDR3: CASSFLATLTDTQYF; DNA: TGCGCCAGCAGCTTTCTAGCGACCCTCACAGATACGCAGTATTTT
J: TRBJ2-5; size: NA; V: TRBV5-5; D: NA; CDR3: CASSFLPTETQYF; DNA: TGTGCCAGCAGCTTCCTCCCGACGGAGACCCAGTACTTC
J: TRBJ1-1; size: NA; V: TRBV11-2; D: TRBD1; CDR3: CASSLGRGPGAEAFF; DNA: TGTGCCAGCAGCTTGGGCAGGGGGCCTGGCGCGGAAGCTTTCTTT
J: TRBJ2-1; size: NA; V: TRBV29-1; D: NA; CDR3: CSVERQRGNEQFF; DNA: TGCAGCGTCGAAAGACAGAGGGGTAATGAGCAGTTCTTC
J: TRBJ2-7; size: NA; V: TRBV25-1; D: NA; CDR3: CASRLTGTYEQYF; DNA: TGTGCCAGCAGGCTCACAGGGACCTACGAGCAGTACTTC
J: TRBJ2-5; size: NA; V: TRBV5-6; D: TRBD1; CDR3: CASSGGGQGSETQYF; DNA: TGTGCCAGCAGCGGCGGGGGACAGGGTTCAGAGACCCAGTACTTC
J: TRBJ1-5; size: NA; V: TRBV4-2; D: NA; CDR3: CASSQDLGRRQFNQPQHF; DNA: TGTGCCAGCAGCCAAGACCTGGGAAGGAGACAGTTCAATCAGCCCCAGCATTTT
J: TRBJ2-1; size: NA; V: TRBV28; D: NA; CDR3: CASSLGQGSENEQFF; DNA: TGTGCCAGCAGCCTAGGCCAGGGCAGTGAAAATGAGCAGTTCTTC
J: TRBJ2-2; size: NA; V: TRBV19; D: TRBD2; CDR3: CASSIASMRESTGELFF; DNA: TGTGCCAGTAGTATAGCGTCGATGCGGGAGAGTACCGGGGAGCTGTTTTTT
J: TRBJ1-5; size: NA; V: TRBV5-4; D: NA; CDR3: CASSSKGSGPGMDQPQHF; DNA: TGTGCCAGCAGCTCCAAGGGATCCGGGCCTGGTATGGATCAGCCCCAGCATTTT
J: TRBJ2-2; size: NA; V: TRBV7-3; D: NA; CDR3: CASSLGDTGELFF; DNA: TGTGCCAGCAGCTTAGGGGACACCGGGGAGCTGTTTTTT
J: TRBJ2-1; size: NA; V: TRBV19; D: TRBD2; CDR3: CASRPVAGPVNNEQFF; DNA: TGTGCCAGTAGACCTGTAGCGGGCCCTGTGAACAATGAGCAGTTCTTC
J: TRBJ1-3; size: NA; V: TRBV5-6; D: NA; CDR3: CASSFGVGSGNTIYF; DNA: TGTGCCAGCAGCTTCGGGGTAGGGTCTGGAAACACCATATATTTT
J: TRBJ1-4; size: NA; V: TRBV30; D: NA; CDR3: CAWSVRSAYGRRTEKLFF; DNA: TGTGCCTGGAGTGTAAGGTCTGCTTATGGAAGAAGGACTGAAAAACTGTTTTTT
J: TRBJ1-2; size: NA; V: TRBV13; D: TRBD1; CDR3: CASSLAQGEAYGYTF; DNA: TGTGCCAGCAGCTTGGCCCAGGGGGAGGCCTATGGCTACACCTTC
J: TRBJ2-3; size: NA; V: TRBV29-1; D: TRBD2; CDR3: CSVVGLAGGDTTPTSTDTQYF; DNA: TGCAGCGTTGTTGGGCTAGCGGGAGGGGACACGACGCCCACTAGCACAGATACGCAGTATTTT
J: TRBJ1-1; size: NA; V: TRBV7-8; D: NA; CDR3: CTSSLVRQANTEAFF; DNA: TGTACCAGCAGCTTAGTGAGACAAGCAAACACTGAAGCTTTCTTT
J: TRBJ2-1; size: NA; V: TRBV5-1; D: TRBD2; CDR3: CASSLTSGYNEQFF; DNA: TGCGCCAGCAGCTTAACTAGCGGCTACAATGAGCAGTTCTTC
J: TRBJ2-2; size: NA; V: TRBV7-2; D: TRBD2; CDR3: CASSSDAGDTGELFF; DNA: TGTGCCAGCAGCTCCGATGCGGGGGACACCGGGGAGCTGTTTTTT
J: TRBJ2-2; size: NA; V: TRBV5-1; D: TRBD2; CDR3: CASSLDPVREKGELFF; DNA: TGCGCCAGCAGCTTGGATCCGGTGCGGGAGAAGGGGGAGCTGTTTTTT
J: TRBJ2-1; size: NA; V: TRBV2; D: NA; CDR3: CASSPLSNNEQFF; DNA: TGTGCCAGCAGTCCGCTCAGTAACAATGAGCAGTTCTTC
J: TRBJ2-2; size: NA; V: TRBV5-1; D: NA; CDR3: CASSLIAGTNTGELFF; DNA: TGCGCCAGCAGCTTGATCGCGGGAACGAACACCGGGGAGCTGTTTTTT
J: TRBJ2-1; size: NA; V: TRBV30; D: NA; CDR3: CAWETNRDGEQFF; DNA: TGTGCCTGGGAGACGAACAGGGATGGTGAGCAGTTCTTC
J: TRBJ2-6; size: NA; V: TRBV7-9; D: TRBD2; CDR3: CASSPRWGGKNSGANVLTF; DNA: TGTGCCAGCAGTCCCCGCTGGGGGGGAAAAAACTCTGGGGCCAACGTCCTGACTTTC
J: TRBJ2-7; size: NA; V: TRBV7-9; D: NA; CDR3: CASSLAGPPYEQYF; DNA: TGTGCCAGCAGCTTAGCGGGGCCTCCATACGAGCAGTACTTC
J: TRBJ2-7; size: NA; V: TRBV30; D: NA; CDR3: CAWSVPPFSYEQYF; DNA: TGTGCCTGGAGTGTACCCCCCTTTTCCTACGAGCAGTACTTC
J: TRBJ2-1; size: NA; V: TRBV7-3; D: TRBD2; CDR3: CASSLSVGGRSNEQFF; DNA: TGTGCCAGCAGCTTAAGTGTGGGCGGGAGAAGCAATGAGCAGTTCTTC
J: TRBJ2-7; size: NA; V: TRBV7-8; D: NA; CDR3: CASSLWGTVSSYEQYF; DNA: TGTGCCAGCAGCTTATGGGGGACCGTTAGCTCCTACGAGCAGTACTTC
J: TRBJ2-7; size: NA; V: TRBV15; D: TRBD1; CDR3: CATSRAPGGAEQYF; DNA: TGTGCCACCAGCAGAGCTCCAGGGGGCGCCGAGCAGTACTTC
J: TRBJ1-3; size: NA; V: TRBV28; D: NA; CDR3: CASSFGNRFSSGNTIYF; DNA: TGTGCCAGCAGTTTCGGGAACCGCTTCAGCTCTGGAAACACCATATATTTT
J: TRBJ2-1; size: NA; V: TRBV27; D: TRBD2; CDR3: CASSSERTSGSTYNEQFF; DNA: TGTGCCAGCAGTTCTGAACGGACTAGCGGGAGTACCTACAATGAGCAGTTCTTC
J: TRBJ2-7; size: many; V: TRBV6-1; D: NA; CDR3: CASSEGGSYEQYF; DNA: TGTGCCAGCAGTGAAGGGGGCTCCTACGAGCAGTACTTC
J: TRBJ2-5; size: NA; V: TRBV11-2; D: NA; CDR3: CASSQGRMQETQYF; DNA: TGTGCCAGCAGCCAAGGACGCATGCAAGAGACCCAGTACTTC
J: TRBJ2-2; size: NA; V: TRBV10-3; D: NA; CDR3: CAIRLGAGENTGELFF; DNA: TGTGCCATCAGGCTAGGGGCAGGGGAAAACACCGGGGAGCTGTTTTTT
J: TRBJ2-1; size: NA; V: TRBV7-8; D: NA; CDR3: CASSPGSGGGNEQFF; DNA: TGTGCCAGCAGCCCCGGGAGCGGAGGGGGAAATGAGCAGTTCTTC
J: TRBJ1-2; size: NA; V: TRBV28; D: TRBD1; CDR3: CASSFARGGNYGYTF; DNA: TGTGCCAGCAGTTTCGCCAGGGGGGGAAACTATGGCTACACCTTC
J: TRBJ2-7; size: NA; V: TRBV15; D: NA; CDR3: CATSRDRASGRPLWDEQYF; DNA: TGTGCCACCAGCAGAGATAGGGCTAGTGGGAGACCACTTTGGGACGAGCAGTACTTC
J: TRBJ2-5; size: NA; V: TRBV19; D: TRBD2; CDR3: CASTLWAGSGREETQYF; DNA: TGTGCCAGTACCTTATGGGCTGGTAGCGGGAGGGAAGAGACCCAGTACTTC